What follows are 15 T cell receptor beta chains derived from one specimen sequenced in a study of blood T cell repertoires in COVID-19. The table came from immunoSEQ multiplex PCR; TCRdb's copy has only in-frame clones and leaves some out. The table has about 250,000 clones, about 80% seen once; the top ten hold approximately 9.1%. Sequenced: peripheral blood. These receptor sequences come from an elderly man with acute or convalescent COVID-19.

The rearrangement links TRBV2 to TRBJ1-5; 11 bases are a match to TRBD1. Germline assignment: CDR1 SNHLY and CDR2 FYNNEI. The CDR3 is 14 amino acids. Trimming removed 6 bases from V and 7 bases from J; junction bases left unmatched: 5. CDR3 nucleotides: TGTGCCAGCAGAGGGACAGGGGGTAGCCAGCCCCAGCATTTT. It codes for CASRGTGGSQPQHF.

V is TRBV29-1 and J is TRBJ2-1, with 7 bases matching TRBD2. This CDR3 has 16 amino acids. CDR1 and CDR2 from the germline V gene are SQVTM and ANQGSEA. V dropped 4 bases and J dropped 0; count of bases not matched to a gene: 9. CDR3 sequence reads: CSVGGRASSSYNEQFF. The CDR3 DNA reads TGCAGCGTTGGTGGGAGGGCCTCAAGCTCCTACAATGAGCAGTTCTTC.

This clone was counted a few times. The chain carries TRBV5-6 and TRBJ1-2; 8 nucleotides align to TRBD1. With V trimmed by 6 bases and J by 4 bases, 2 bases remained unmatched. This CDR3 region has 12 residues. Germline loops: CDR1 SGHDT, CDR2 YYEEEE. The CDR3 region has the DNA TGTGCCAGCAAAGGACAGGGCTATGGCTACACCTTC. This codes for CASKGQGYGYTF.

The CDR3 here is CAKLGLAGSLSSYEQYF. The CDR3 DNA reads as TGTGCCAAACTAGGACTAGCGGGATCACTTAGCTCCTACGAGCAGTACTTC. The J gene is TRBJ2-7, the V gene TRBV6-4; 12 nucleotides match TRBD2. The junction had 13 bases not matched to a gene; V was cut back by 10 bases and J by 0 bases. CDR1 is MRHNA, CDR2 SNTAGT, per germline. There are 17 residues in the CDR3.

This chain links TRBV7-3 with TRBJ2-2; no firm D call. This CDR3 is 13 amino acids long. Germline CDR1 is SGHTA and CDR2 is FQGTGA. V dropped 5 bases and J dropped 4 bases, with 8 bases sitting between them. The CDR3 region has the DNA TGTGCCAGCAGCCTGCCGGGCACCGGGGAGCTGTTTTTT. This translates into CASSLPGTGELFF.

The V gene is TRBV11-2, the J gene TRBJ2-3, with a tentative D call TRBD2 (6 bases). The CDR3 totals 13 residues. Germline CDR1 reads SGHAT; CDR2 reads FQNNGV. V lost 5 bases to trimming and J lost 9 bases, with 15 bases between them. The CDR3 DNA reads TGTGCCAGCAGCCCGACGCGGGAAGGGACGCAGTATTTT. The encoded protein is CASSPTREGTQYF.

The V gene is TRBV14, the J gene TRBJ1-4; D might be TRBD1 (6 bases). V lost 4 bases, J lost 2 bases, and 11 bases lay in between. CDR1 and CDR2 from the germline V gene are SGHDN and FVKESK. The CDR3 consists of 15 residues. CDR3 region: CASSLGGLTNEKLFF. CDR3 DNA sequence: TGTGCCAGCAGCCTCGGGGGGCTGACTAATGAAAAACTGTTTTTT.

The rearrangement joins TRBV27 to TRBJ1-2, with 8 bases matching TRBD1. This CDR3 contains 13 residues. With 6 bases clipped from V and 5 bases from J, the junction kept 5 bases outside the gene matches. Per germline, CDR1 MNHEY and CDR2 SMNVEV (reference sequence). CDR3 in amino acids: CASRRQGSYGYTF. CDR3 sequence (DNA): TGTGCCAGCAGACGACAGGGGAGTTATGGCTACACCTTC.

The chain employs TRBV28 and TRBJ1-5; 10 bases are a match to TRBD1. The CDR3 loop spans 15 amino acids. Per germline, CDR1 MDHEN and CDR2 SYDVKM. V lost 11 bases and J lost 4; bases outside the gene matches: 11. As DNA, the CDR3 is TGTGCCTGGGACCGGGACAGGGGACGGAATCAGCCCCAGCATTTT. Its translation: CAWDRDRGRNQPQHF.

This chain joins TRBV7-8 and TRBJ2-3; no reliable D call. Germline CDR1 and CDR2: SGHVS and FQNEAQ. The ends were cut back, 7 bases at V and 2 bases at J, with 19 bases in the middle. The CDR3 runs 16 residues. The CDR3, as DNA: TGTGCCAGCAACAAGCACGGCCTGACTGCCACAGATACGCAGTATTTT. It encodes CASNKHGLTATDTQYF.

CDR3 residues: CAWSVIGGRNYEQYF. The CDR3 DNA reads as TGTGCCTGGAGTGTAATAGGAGGAAGAAACTACGAGCAGTACTTC. The rearrangement joins TRBV30 to TRBJ2-7, with a tentative D call TRBD2 (5 bases). The CDR3 sequence is 15 residues long. V lost 0 bases to trimming and J lost 3 bases, with 15 bases between them. Germline-derived CDR1 and CDR2 are GTSNPN and SVGIG (reference sequence).

This clone was seen only a few times. This chain links TRBV27 with TRBJ2-2; perhaps TRBD1 as D (6 bases). This CDR3 spans 17 amino acids. Trimming shortened V by 1 base and J by 1 base, and 13 bases separated the two germline ends. Germline CDR1 is MNHEY and CDR2 is SMNVEV (reference sequence). CDR3 protein: CASSLLRWGQNTGELFF. In DNA form, the CDR3 reads TGTGCCAGCAGTTTATTGAGGTGGGGACAGAACACCGGGGAGCTGTTTTTT.

V usage is TRBV24-1 and J usage is TRBJ2-3; D remains unclear. V dropped 3 bases and J dropped 4 bases, with 16 bases sitting between them. Germline V gene sequence: CDR1 KGHDR, CDR2 SFDVKD. There are 16 residues in the CDR3. The chain's CDR3 is CATSDPTLERPDTQYF. As DNA, the CDR3 is TGTGCCACCAGTGATCCAACTCTCGAGCGTCCAGATACGCAGTATTTT.

This chain joins TRBV15 and TRBJ1-1; a possible D gene is TRBD1 (5 bases). This CDR3 comprises 12 residues. Trimming left V 3 bases short and J 5 bases short, with 7 bases between. CDR1 LNHNV and CDR2 YYDKDF come from the germline V gene (reference sequence). The CDR3 sequence: CATSRGGTEAFF. Here the CDR3 DNA reads TGTGCCACCAGCAGGGGGGGGACTGAAGCTTTCTTT.

The V call is TRBV6-5, the J call TRBJ1-5, with D perhaps TRBD1 (5 bases). V lost 6 bases and J 3 bases, leaving 9 bases between the germline ends. The CDR3 consists of 13 residues. CDR1 is MNHEY, CDR2 SVGAGI, per germline. The CDR3 loop reads CASRRQYNQPQHF. As DNA, the CDR3 is TGTGCCAGCAGACGACAGTACAATCAGCCCCAGCATTTT.